Listed below are T cell receptor beta chains from one sample, sequenced in a study of cytomegalovirus exposure and HLA in healthy donors. Produced via immunoSEQ multiplex PCR; TCRdb's table is partial and in-frame only. The profile shows 160,000 or so clones, about 80% of them singletons. Sample: PBMCs. The receptors come from a man between 25 and 39 years old in good health and CMV-seropositive. Both conserved end residues are part of each CDR3. A D gene is named only where the DNA matches it firmly. For some rows the clone size is stated as once, few or many, or as a class when expanded; others skip it.

D gene,V gene,clone size,J gene,CDR3 length,CDR3 protein,CDR3 DNA
NA,TRBV6-5,NA,TRBJ2-3,14,CASREGQSTDTQYF,TGTGCCAGCAGGGAAGGACAGAGCACAGATACGCAGTATTTT
NA,TRBV4-3,NA,TRBJ2-5,15,CASSQERAYQETQYF,TGCGCCAGCAGCCAAGAGAGGGCTTATCAAGAGACCCAGTACTTC
TRBD1,TRBV14,NA,TRBJ2-7,15,CASSRSGTGVNEQYF,TGTGCCAGCAGCCGCTCCGGGACAGGGGTTAACGAGCAGTACTTC
NA,TRBV6-1,NA,TRBJ1-1,14,CASTETGTWDRAFF,TGTGCCAGCACGGAGACCGGGACTTGGGACCGAGCTTTCTTT
NA,TRBV6-5,NA,TRBJ2-7,12,CASRSTSYEQYF,TGTGCCAGCCGGAGCACCTCCTACGAGCAGTACTTC
NA,TRBV7-9,NA,TRBJ2-6,14,CASRESSGANVLTF,TGTGCCAGCAGGGAGTCTTCTGGGGCCAACGTCCTGACTTTC
TRBD2,TRBV14,NA,TRBJ2-1,16,CASSLDFSGVDNEQFF,TGTGCCAGCAGCCTGGACTTTAGCGGGGTTGACAATGAGCAGTTCTTC
TRBD1,TRBV6-7,few,TRBJ1-5,15,CASTDVGQGIQPQHF,TGTGCCAGCACCGACGTGGGACAGGGGATTCAGCCCCAGCATTTT
TRBD2,TRBV2,NA,TRBJ2-2,15,CASVGGGPGTGELFF,TGTGCCAGCGTAGGCGGGGGGCCGGGGACCGGGGAGCTGTTTTTT
NA,TRBV7-9,NA,TRBJ2-2,15,CASSFVAGNTGELFF,TGTGCCAGCAGCTTCGTGGCGGGGAACACCGGGGAGCTGTTTTTT
NA,TRBV2,NA,TRBJ2-5,13,CASSRGIQETQYF,TGTGCAAGCAGTAGAGGTATCCAAGAGACCCAGTACTTC
NA,TRBV9,NA,TRBJ1-4,16,CASSVGGQAPNEKLFF,TGTGCCAGCAGCGTAGGGGGCCAGGCGCCTAATGAAAAACTGTTTTTT
TRBD1,TRBV4-1,NA,TRBJ2-7,16,CASSLQGTGGDYEQYF,TGCGCCAGCAGCCTTCAAGGGACAGGGGGGGACTACGAGCAGTACTTC
NA,TRBV11-2,NA,TRBJ2-3,14,CASSLDGGTDTQYF,TGTGCCAGCAGCCTCGACGGGGGCACAGATACGCAGTATTTT
NA,TRBV11-3,NA,TRBJ2-1,13,CASSPLTSNEQFF,TGTGCCAGCAGCCCGTTAACGAGCAATGAGCAGTTCTTC
NA,TRBV19,NA,TRBJ1-1,13,CASSLGGDTEAFF,TGTGCCAGTAGTTTGGGGGGAGACACTGAAGCTTTCTTT
NA,TRBV28,NA,TRBJ2-3,16,CASLGGLVRGTDTQYF,TGTGCCAGCCTCGGCGGGTTGGTGCGGGGCACAGATACGCAGTATTTT
NA,TRBV13,NA,TRBJ2-7,14,CASSVRGAPYEQYF,TGTGCCAGCAGCGTCAGGGGGGCCCCCTACGAGCAGTACTTC
TRBD2,TRBV27,NA,TRBJ2-1,15,CASSFERGGYDEQFF,TGTGCCAGCAGTTTCGAGCGGGGGGGCTACGATGAGCAGTTCTTC
TRBD2,TRBV18,NA,TRBJ2-1,16,CASSLTSGGAIGEQFF,TGTGCCAGCTCACTGACTAGCGGGGGGGCCATAGGTGAGCAGTTCTTC
NA,TRBV6-1,few,TRBJ2-7,14,CASSEGAGIYEQYF,TGTGCCAGCAGTGAAGGGGCAGGGATTTACGAGCAGTACTTC
NA,TRBV19,NA,TRBJ2-5,18,CASSTTYGQPPFRETQYF,TGTGCCAGTAGTACGACCTATGGGCAGCCACCCTTCCGGGAGACCCAGTACTTC
NA,TRBV29-1,NA,TRBJ1-1,13,CSVEGRGSTEAFF,TGCAGCGTTGAAGGCAGGGGTAGCACTGAAGCTTTCTTT
TRBD1,TRBV7-8,NA,TRBJ1-6,15,CASSPHDRGGSPLHF,TGTGCCAGCAGCCCCCATGACAGGGGGGGTTCACCCCTCCACTTT
NA,TRBV4-3,NA,TRBJ2-2,17,CASSQDQGLLNTGELFF,TGCGCCAGCAGCCAAGATCAGGGGTTACTTAACACCGGGGAGCTGTTTTTT
TRBD1,TRBV19,once,TRBJ2-7,14,CASMTRQGVGEQYF,TGTGCCAGTATGACGCGGCAGGGGGTCGGCGAGCAGTACTTC
NA,TRBV19,NA,TRBJ2-3,13,CASRQDSTDTQYF,TGTGCCAGTAGGCAGGATAGCACAGATACGCAGTATTTT
NA,TRBV4-1,NA,TRBJ2-7,15,CASSQASFSSYEQYF,TGCGCCAGCAGCCAAGCGTCGTTCTCCTCCTACGAGCAGTACTTC
NA,TRBV7-9,NA,TRBJ1-1,15,CASSLGGGGDTEAFF,TGTGCCAGCAGCTTAGGGGGGGGCGGGGACACTGAAGCTTTCTTT
NA,TRBV5-3,NA,TRBJ2-5,14,CARSLGHLQETQYF,TGTGCCAGAAGCTTGGGGCATCTCCAAGAGACCCAGTACTTC
TRBD1,TRBV5-1,few,TRBJ2-1,15,CASSLRGTGVNEQFF,TGCGCCAGCAGCTTGAGGGGGACAGGGGTCAATGAGCAGTTCTTC